The rows below give T cell receptor beta chains drawn from one sample of a study of beta chain features in type 1 diabetes. The table came from immunoSEQ multiplex PCR; TCRdb's copy has only in-frame clones and leaves some out. The sample shows 600,000 or so clones, around an eighth of them seen only once. The source material was naive CD4+ T cells from blood. The receptors come from a man aged 25 to 40 with type 1 diabetes. CDR3s include the opening cysteine and the closing phenylalanine or tryptophan. A D gene is named only where the DNA matches it firmly. Size values are once, few and many counts, or a class for expanded clones, and some rows have none.

V	D	J	size	CDR3	DNA
TRBV7-9	-	TRBJ2-7	few	CASSDGLVLYEQYF	TGTGCCAGCAGCGACGGACTCGTCCTCTACGAGCAGTACTTC
TRBV7-9	-	TRBJ2-7	-	CASSTPGAFEQYF	TGTGCCAGCAGCACCCCGGGGGCCTTTGAGCAGTACTTC
TRBV7-2	-	TRBJ1-2	few	CASSLEEGSGGYTF	TGTGCCAGCAGCTTAGAAGAGGGTAGTGGTGGCTACACCTTC
TRBV7-2	-	TRBJ1-5	-	CASSLVGGWNQPQHF	TGTGCCAGCAGCTTAGTAGGGGGGTGGAATCAGCCCCAGCATTTT
TRBV6-4	-	TRBJ2-7	-	CASSPYEQYF	TGTGCCAGCAGTCCCTACGAGCAGTACTTC
TRBV28	TRBD1	TRBJ2-3	few	CASSLLQGASTDTQYF	TGTGCCAGCAGTTTATTACAGGGGGCCAGCACAGATACGCAGTATTTT
TRBV7-2	TRBD2	TRBJ2-7	-	CASSISGGAPHEQYF	TGTGCCAGCAGCATTAGCGGGGGGGCGCCCCACGAGCAGTACTTC
TRBV27	-	TRBJ2-5	-	CASSLSWNQETQYF	TGTGCCAGCAGTTTATCTTGGAACCAAGAGACCCAGTACTTC
TRBV2	TRBD1	TRBJ2-5	-	CAGERGQETQYF	TGTGCCGGCGAGAGGGGGCAGGAGACCCAGTACTTC
TRBV7-2	-	TRBJ2-5	few	CASSLALEGPQETQYF	TGTGCCAGCAGCTTAGCGCTGGAGGGGCCCCAAGAGACCCAGTACTTC
TRBV25-1	-	TRBJ1-2	-	CASSDVRTNYGYTF	TGTGCCAGCAGTGACGTGAGGACTAACTATGGCTACACCTTC
TRBV29-1	-	TRBJ2-7	few	CSVGRGLSYEQYF	TGCAGCGTTGGACGGGGACTCTCCTACGAGCAGTACTTC
TRBV7-3	TRBD1	TRBJ2-7	-	CASSLRTGPSYEQYF	TGTGCCAGCAGCCTTCGGACAGGGCCCTCCTACGAGCAGTACTTC
TRBV2	TRBD2	TRBJ2-5	few	CASNTEIAGGQYF	TGTGCCAGCAATACCGAGATCGCGGGGGGCCAGTACTTC
TRBV5-1	-	TRBJ2-5	-	CASSLGAGEETQYF	TGCGCCAGCAGCTTAGGGGCAGGTGAAGAGACCCAGTACTTC
TRBV10-1	TRBD2	TRBJ2-5	few	CASSDPSSGYGETQYF	TGCGCCAGCAGTGACCCGTCTAGCGGGTATGGAGAGACCCAGTACTTC
TRBV29-1	TRBD2	TRBJ2-2	-	CSGERGYTGELFF	TGCAGCGGAGAGCGGGGTTACACCGGGGAGCTGTTTTTT
TRBV6-1	-	TRBJ1-5	-	CASSGERAFQPQHF	TGTGCCAGCAGTGGAGAGAGGGCTTTTCAGCCCCAGCATTTT
TRBV5-4	TRBD2	TRBJ2-5	-	CASSLAGVRETQYF	TGTGCCAGCAGCCTAGCGGGGGTCAGGGAGACCCAGTACTTC
TRBV18	TRBD1	TRBJ1-6	-	CASSETGGNYNSPLHF	TGTGCCAGCTCAGAAACAGGGGGAAACTATAATTCACCCCTCCACTTT
TRBV4-3	TRBD1	TRBJ1-2	-	CASSQDPQGALYGYTF	TGCGCCAGCAGCCAAGATCCCCAGGGGGCGTTATATGGCTACACCTTC
TRBV7-2	-	TRBJ2-7	-	CASSLVDRDEQYF	TGTGCCAGCAGCTTAGTGGACCGGGACGAGCAGTACTTC
TRBV9	-	TRBJ2-6	-	CASTLTGTGANVLTF	TGTGCCAGCACCCTAACAGGGACTGGGGCCAACGTCCTGACTTTC
TRBV28	-	TRBJ1-3	few	CASSDATGGNTIYF	TGTGCCAGCAGTGACGCAACGGGAGGAAACACCATATATTTT
TRBV5-8	-	TRBJ2-1	-	CASSNYNEQFF	TGTGCCAGCAGCAACTACAATGAGCAGTTCTTC
TRBV29-1	-	TRBJ2-3	few	CSVELAGDTQYF	TGCAGCGTTGAGCTAGCCGGTGATACGCAGTATTTT
TRBV2	-	TRBJ2-6	few	CASSEFSGANVLTF	TGTGCCAGCAGTGAATTCTCTGGGGCCAACGTCCTGACTTTC
TRBV7-9	-	TRBJ1-5	-	CASSSDLILGPQHF	TGTGCCAGCAGCTCCGACCTGATACTAGGACCCCAGCATTTT
TRBV14	-	TRBJ2-7	few	CASSHVGVKIYEQYF	TGTGCCAGCAGCCATGTCGGGGTTAAAATCTACGAGCAGTACTTC
TRBV10-3	-	TRBJ2-3	many	CAISESSGNTDTQYF	TGTGCCATCAGTGAATCTTCGGGGAACACAGATACGCAGTATTTT
TRBV9	-	TRBJ1-2	-	CASTPNPGSPGYTF	TGTGCCAGCACCCCTAATCCGGGCAGCCCTGGCTACACCTTC
TRBV4-2	-	TRBJ1-6	-	CASSQEVGSPLHF	TGTGCCAGCAGCCAAGAAGTGGGCTCACCCCTCCACTTT
TRBV29-1	-	TRBJ1-2	-	CSVDTPTNYGYTF	TGCAGCGTTGACACCCCCACCAACTATGGCTACACCTTC
TRBV7-2	TRBD2	TRBJ2-5	few	CASSLQRGPQETQYF	TGTGCCAGCAGCTTACAGCGGGGGCCCCAGGAGACCCAGTACTTC
TRBV5-8	TRBD1	TRBJ2-1	-	CASARQGAGEQFF	TGTGCCAGCGCCAGACAGGGGGCTGGTGAGCAGTTCTTC
TRBV7-2	-	TRBJ1-6	-	CAASSTGVYNSPLHF	TGTGCCGCCAGCTCGACAGGCGTGTATAATTCACCCCTCCACTTT
TRBV10-3	-	TRBJ2-3	-	CAISESRLSTDTQYF	TGTGCCATCAGTGAGTCACGCCTATCCACAGATACGCAGTATTTT
TRBV7-9	-	TRBJ1-5	few	CASSVGNQPQHF	TGTGCCAGCAGCGTCGGCAATCAGCCCCAGCATTTT
TRBV7-2	TRBD2	TRBJ2-7	-	CASSLVAGASYEQYF	TGTGCCAGCAGCTTAGTAGCGGGGGCGTCCTACGAGCAGTACTTC
TRBV7-9	-	TRBJ1-1	-	CASSPPRTNTEAFF	TGTGCCAGCAGCCCCCCCCGGACGAACACTGAAGCTTTCTTT
TRBV25-1	-	TRBJ2-7	few	CASSEQGGREQYF	TGTGCCAGCAGTGAACAGGGGGGACGCGAGCAGTACTTC
TRBV4-3	TRBD2	TRBJ2-4	few	CASSQDGAGGAKNIQYF	TGCGCCAGCAGCCAAGATGGAGCCGGGGGGGCCAAAAACATTCAGTACTTC
TRBV7-2	TRBD1	TRBJ1-2	few	CASSLVNRGGHGYTF	TGTGCCAGCAGCTTAGTTAACAGGGGAGGGCATGGCTACACCTTC
TRBV12-5	TRBD1	TRBJ1-2	-	CASGPTTGNYGYTF	TGTGCTAGTGGTCCGACGACAGGGAACTATGGCTACACCTTC
TRBV4-3	TRBD2	TRBJ2-3	-	CASSQGDSGGADTQYF	TGCGCCAGCAGCCAAGGGGATAGCGGGGGGGCAGATACGCAGTATTTT